This section outlines one T cell receptor (beta chain) sequence together with its context. Its antigen is not known. This specimen belongs to a study of shared clonotypes between healthy human individuals. Study-wide findings and caveats: The low donor count limited represented genetic and exposure-history diversity.

The length of the CDR3 is 14 residues. Germline CDR1 is SGHNT and CDR2 is YYREEE (reference sequence). V was shortened by 0 bases and J by 3 bases, with 10 bases between the two germline ends. Only in-frame clones appear in the TCRdb table, and some are missing; sequencing was by immunoSEQ multiplex PCR. This sample has about 2.3 million clones, with 85% to 95% found just once. The chain recombines TRBV5-4 with TRBJ2-7; D is perhaps TRBD2 (5 bases). The TCR sequence derives from a man aged 18 to 30 in good health. Some clones in this sample may be carry-over from other donors' samples. The sequencing sample was made of naive CD4+ T cells from PBMCs. Subset: CD45RA+ positively selected. CDR3 protein: CASSLGAGLYEQYF. The CDR3 nucleotides read TGTGCCAGCAGCTTGGGGGCGGGCCTCTACGAGCAGTACTTC.